The following is a T cell receptor beta chain sequence with its context. This clone was observed a few times. Its recognized antigen is unknown. Base qualities were left out, and no much larger clone turns up one base away. Its CDR3 holds 15 amino acids, cysteine through phenylalanine. The CDR3 DNA has 45 bases and is translated from base 1. V loses 4 bases, J loses 0 bases, and the germline ends lie 10 bases apart. The germline V gene yields SGHRS for CDR1 and YFSETQ for CDR2. This record comes from a study of cytomegalovirus exposure and HLA in healthy donors (dated by TCRdb to the late 2010s). With regard to the full study: In an earlier analysis of 587 of the donors, around 290 Gb of sequence data and 117 million unique TCR beta sequences from roughly 190 million T cells were reported. A later genetic analysis used genome-wide SNP genotypes for about 60% of the 666 donors, treating that subset as a discovery cohort. Both class I and class II loci were covered by HLA typing, at four-digit resolution. Alongside the repertoire data, information on donor age, sex, ethnicity and CMV serostatus was compiled. Of the approximately 400 genotyped donors, about 84% fell in the genetic ancestry cluster associated with self-reported Caucasian donors. An early release that covered around 590 HLA-typed donors contained around 300 gigabases of sequencing data and tens of millions of unique TCR sequences. A later analysis re-analyzed previously published TCR beta repertoires from 500 to 700 donors and added high-resolution HLA genotyping to study TCR occurrence patterns. Roughly five DR-DQ haplotypes were handled as single units for association and clustering because linkage in the cohort was strong. A separate validation cohort of 100 to 150 different subjects was used in addition to the approximately 640-subject first cohort. Every repertoire in the discovery cohort had been generated on one and the same sequencing platform. The study was designed to test whether signatures of past pathogen exposure could be identified by cataloging public T cell receptors. High-throughput TCR immunosequencing, statistical association of individual TCRs with disease status, and machine learning were combined to predict cytomegalovirus infection status. To decide whether each TCR beta V gene segment behaved as functional or pseudogenic, an earlier analysis of 587 of the donors relied on high-throughput TCR beta sequencing. Typing coverage differed by locus: A, B, C, DRB1 and DQB1 were typed in roughly 629-630 donors, DQA1 in 500 to 550, DPA1 in 606, and DPB1 in 400 to 480. Rather than drawing on any new phenotypic data, the later analysis identified candidate immune exposures from TCR beta sequences and the way those sequences occurred across donors. The T cell repertoires of 700 or so subjects were profiled by immunosequencing and related to cytomegalovirus serostatus. On average, roughly 240,000 unique TCR beta nucleotide sequences were sequenced per donor among 398 genotyped donors of the cohort, with 15% to 20% of those sequences being non-productive. Results the study describes overall, beyond this receptor: At a false discovery rate of 0.05, a later analysis linked some 17,000 TCR beta sequences to specific HLA alleles. Broadly in line with IMGT annotations, most TCR beta V segments showed up in productive rearrangements about 87% or about 30% of the time in an earlier analysis of approximately 600 of the donors. Linkage disequilibrium might explain the correlated functional status among segregating V segments, but an unknown experimental factor could not be ruled out. The only immune exposure information available for the cohort was CMV serostatus. Because some donors lacked HLA typing at each locus, the association tests relied only on the typed subset. The classifier was reported to diagnose cytomegalovirus status with high specificity and sensitivity in both the original cohort and the validation cohort. Because the 87-base-pair reads could not distinguish some IMGT-functional V segments, including TRBV6-2 and TRBV6-3, those segments were excluded. Because counts were too low, about 15 rarely observed V segments, including chromosome 9 orphons, were left out of the earlier analysis of 500 to 650 of the donors. Most TCR sequences were seen in very few donors, while some public TCRs were found in many individuals. A later analysis reported that several top co-occurrence clusters appeared linked to parvovirus B19, influenza, CMV and Epstein-Barr virus. It was suggested by the authors that the approach could potentially be generalized to other disease states and immunological phenotypes. Compared with equally common non-associated chains, HLA-associated TCR beta chains in a later analysis were more clonally expanded and had lower generation probabilities. According to a later analysis, TCR association rates differed among HLA loci, with DRB1 alleles showing the most associated TCRs and HLA-C alleles showing the fewest. A cluster of highly shared sequence variants was judged likely to represent a technical artifact of the sequencing pipeline. A later genetic analysis reported fewer N-insertions in productive TCRs among donors in an Asian-associated ancestry cluster than the roughly 700-donor mean. Sequencing depth was assumed to be roughly uniform across donors in the presence/absence analyses, though that assumption may not hold. A few of the identified cytomegalovirus-associated TCR beta chains were confirmed in vitro to be specific for cytomegalovirus antigens. This cohort had only TCR beta chains sequenced, and the lack of alpha or paired-chain data limited which features could be detected. When HLA alleles, especially DR and DQ, strongly co-occurred, TCR associations were difficult to assign to individual alleles. In a later genetic analysis, a missense DCLRE1C variant was associated with V-gene and J-gene trimming of TCR beta chains, and the association was replicated in an independent cohort. A total of 150 or so TCR beta chains were listed by the study as associated with cytomegalovirus. A further reported finding was that TCR beta sequences accurately predicted the HLA-A and HLA-B alleles for most subjects in the first cohort. According to a later analysis, most CMV-associated TCR beta chains appeared to be HLA-restricted, and the HLA associations seemed to be driven largely by CMV exposure.

Library preparation was by the immunoSEQ multiplex PCR assay. A mixture of 60 forward primers for TCR Vbeta segments and 13 reverse primers for TCR Jbeta segments was used in the multiplex PCR. The CDR3 region of rearranged TCR beta genes was amplified from genomic DNA by a multiplex PCR assay. The amplified TCR beta libraries were sequenced on the Illumina HiSeq System as 87-base-pair reads. On the authors' methods: Across the 670 or so repertoires, a later analysis counted roughly 77 million unique TCR beta chains, 8.5 million to 12 million of which were shared by at least two donors. A nearest-neighbor algorithm error-corrected the raw reads and collapsed the reads into unique sequences, merging closely related sequences to remove PCR and sequencing errors. CDR3 sequences were aligned to IMGT reference sequences to assign V, D and J gene segments. For a sequence to be retained, a match of at least six nucleotides was required to both a V gene segment and a J gene segment. A rearrangement was called productive if the CDR3 had no stop codons and remained in frame with V and J, and every other rearrangement was called non-productive. Following IMGT convention, CDR3 was defined as the stretch from the second conserved V-encoded cysteine to the conserved J-encoded phenylalanine. In an earlier analysis of approximately 590 of the donors, sequences lacking an unambiguous match to a single V gene segment were excluded. In an earlier analysis of 587 of the donors, a V segment was called functional when productive rearrangements were above 56.7%, and segregating when the standard deviation between donors exceeded 5%. To diagnose cytomegalovirus status from the catalog of TCR beta chain sequences, a statistical classification framework was built. In a later analysis, V and J genes were assigned by comparing TCR nucleotide sequences against IMGT/GENE-DB human TR gene sequences. Using the TCRdist pipeline, a later analysis assigned CDR3 sequences along with most-parsimonious VDJ recombination scenarios. In a later analysis, each TCR beta chain was defined by its CDR3 amino acid sequence together with its V-gene family, and reads lacking a unique V-gene family were excluded. To address suspected cross-contamination and a sequencing artifact, a later analysis removed 550 to 750 highly shared, low-generation-probability nucleotide sequences. In a later analysis, a clonal expansion index was calculated for each public chain from normalized within-repertoire ranks of inferred template counts. In a later analysis, generation probabilities were computed using a VDJ recombination model fitted to out-of-frame rearrangements, and the results were checked against IGoR. Hypergeometric tests were used in a later analysis to score TCR-TCR, TCR-HLA and TCR-CMV co-occurrence, with a repertoire-size bias correction applied to the TCR pairs. In a later analysis, false discovery rates were estimated by permuting HLA or CMV assignments 20 times. In a later analysis, co-occurring TCRs were grouped with DBSCAN, and TCRdist sequence similarity was added when clustering was performed within HLA-allele-positive subsets. For co-occurrence clustering, repertoires with fewer than 30,000 or more than 120,000 public chains were excluded, along with four to six repertoires with anomalous nucleotide sharing. TCRdb holds this immuneACCESS table with in-frame rearrangements only. Some clones are missing; in checked studies, unresolved V genes explain under half, and the rest has no known cause. V and J calls and clone size come straight from that table; D and trimming were deduced from the DNA. This sample is represented by 150,000 to 200,000 clones; about 79% of them were singletons. The ten largest clonotypes hold roughly 5.8% of the sample.

The cohort comprised around 690 healthy bone marrow donors. All cohort members were sampled while nominally healthy, although unrecorded immune exposures were likely present. The donor was CMV seropositive and was included in the group of 250 to 300 seropositive cohort members. A peripheral blood sample was provided by each donor, and peripheral blood mononuclear cells were used for TCR beta sequencing. Genomic DNA was extracted from the blood cell samples with the Qiagen DNeasy Blood Extraction Kit. The specimen sequenced was PBMCs. The sequence links TRBV5-1 to TRBJ2-2, with the D gene not confidently named. The clonotype originates from a man aged 40-49 years in good health and CMV-seropositive. The encoded CDR3 is CASSPTATNTGELFF. In nucleotides, the sequence is TGCGCCAGCAGCCCAACAGCTACGAACACCGGGGAGCTGTTTTTT.